A single sample gave rise to the 18 T cell receptor beta chains below, sequenced in a study of cytomegalovirus exposure and HLA in healthy donors. Here immunoSEQ multiplex PCR was the method, and the copy in TCRdb shows in-frame clones only, minus some. The sample has roughly 110,000 clones, 88% seen once; the top ten hold around 1.9%. Sequences were obtained from PBMCs. The receptors here all came from a woman between 18 and 30 years old in good health and CMV-seropositive.

V usage is TRBV15 and J usage is TRBJ1-5, with TRBD1 identical over 11 bases. CDR3 size: 16 residues. In germline, CDR1 is LNHNV, CDR2 YYDKDF (reference sequence). V was pared by 5 bases and J by 4 bases, with 7 bases of the junction left unmatched. DNA of the CDR3: TGTGCCACCAGCGGAACCGGGACAGGGGGTAATCAGCCCCAGCATTTT. Its protein product is CATSGTGTGGNQPQHF.

The rearrangement uses TRBV5-6 and TRBJ1-5; 7 nucleotides agree with TRBD1. Trimming at V came to 0 bases and at J to 7 bases, leaving 10 bases not matched to a gene. CDR1 and CDR2 (germline): SGHDT, YYEEEE. The CDR3 runs 16 residues. The CDR3, as DNA: TGTGCCAGCAGCTTGGAGGGTGCGACAGGGAGGCAGCCCCAGCATTTT. Residues: CASSLEGATGRQPQHF.

This clone is medium-sized by share. V usage is TRBV19 and J usage is TRBJ2-1; 7 nucleotides match TRBD1. CDR1 LNHDA and CDR2 SQIVND come from the germline V gene (reference sequence). Trimming cost V 1 base and J 4 bases; bases outside gene matches: 4. The CDR3 totals 15 residues. CDR3 DNA sequence: TGTGCCAGTAGTATAGCGTCGGGACAGTACAATGAGCAGTTCTTC. Residues: CASSIASGQYNEQFF. The whole variable domain, remainder taken from reference TRBV19 and TRBJ2-1, is DGGITQSPKYLFRKEGQNVTLSCEQNLNHDAMYWYRQDPGQGLRLIYYSQIVNDFQKGDIAEGYSVSREKKESFPLTVTSAQKNPTAFYLCASSIASGQYNEQFFGPGTRLTVL.

The chain joins TRBV29-1 to TRBJ1-2, with D perhaps TRBD1 (6 bases). Germline V lookup: CDR1 SQVTM, CDR2 ANQGSEA. Trimming removed 5 bases at V and 2 bases at J, with 9 bases between. The CDR3 runs to 12 residues. The CDR3 region has the DNA TGCAGCGTTTCTGGACAGAACTATGGCTACACCTTC. It translates to CSVSGQNYGYTF.

This rearrangement joins TRBV6-5 to TRBJ1-5; D gene uncertain. The CDR3 is made up of 15 amino acids. V dropped 6 bases and J dropped 0 bases, with 12 bases sitting between them. The germline V gene encodes CDR1 MNHEY and CDR2 SVGAGI. The CDR3 nucleotides read TGTGCCAGCAGGAAGCAGGAATATAGCAATCAGCCCCAGCATTTT. It translates to CASRKQEYSNQPQHF.

This clone appeared once. The chain links TRBV19 to TRBJ1-5; 8 positions match TRBD1. From germline, CDR1 is LNHDA and CDR2 SQIVND (reference sequence). The V and J ends lost 5 bases and 4 bases, in that order; junction bases with no gene match: 10. This CDR3 contains 16 residues. In DNA form, the CDR3 reads TGTGCCAGTAGTGGGACCCCACAGGGGGTTAATCAGCCCCAGCATTTT. Protein sequence: CASSGTPQGVNQPQHF.

The chain combines TRBV28 with TRBJ2-5; TRBD2 might be the D (7 bases). The germline V and J ends were trimmed by 2 bases and 5 bases, with 15 bases remaining between them. Germline V gives CDR1 MDHEN, CDR2 SYDVKM. The CDR3 loop spans 15 amino acids. This CDR3 reads CASSLGGAAGETQYF. As DNA, the CDR3 is TGTGCCAGCAGTTTAGGGGGGGCAGCGGGTGAGACCCAGTACTTC.

This chain uses TRBV6-5 with TRBJ1-1, with TRBD1 identical over 7 bases. The germline gives CDR1 MNHEY, CDR2 SVGAGI. The length of the CDR3 is 14 residues. V dropped 8 bases and J dropped 0; count of bases not matched to a gene: 6. The CDR3 here is CASSRGIMNTEAFF. In nucleotides, the CDR3 is TGTGCCAGCTCCAGGGGGATTATGAACACTGAAGCTTTCTTT.

The rearrangement joins TRBV5-1 to TRBJ1-1, with D possibly matching TRBD1 (5 bases). The germline V gene has CDR1 SGHRS and CDR2 YFSETQ. This CDR3 spans 15 amino acids. The germline V and J ends were trimmed by 5 bases and 3 bases, with 17 bases remaining between them. As DNA, the CDR3 is TGCGCCAGCAGTAAGGGGCAGGCCATCGACACTGAAGCTTTCTTT. It yields the protein CASSKGQAIDTEAFF.

The chain joins TRBV25-1 to TRBJ2-5, with D tentatively TRBD2 (7 bases). This CDR3 region has 14 residues. CDR1 is MGHDK, CDR2 SYGVNS, per germline. Deletions cut 5 bases from V and 5 bases from J, with 15 bases between. This CDR3 reads CASSFRGGEETQYF. CDR3 nucleotide sequence: TGTGCCAGCAGTTTTAGGGGGGGCGAGGAGACCCAGTACTTC.

This chain links TRBV29-1 with TRBJ2-5; D is unresolved. V lost 4 bases and J lost 4, with 16 bases in between. This CDR3 is built from 14 residues. Per the germline V gene, CDR1 is SQVTM and CDR2 is ANQGSEA. The CDR3 DNA sequence: TGCAGCGTTGGGGCCCCGAATGGAAGAGAGACCCAGTACTTC. Translation gives CSVGAPNGRETQYF.

The chain joins TRBV4-1 to TRBJ2-4; possible D gene TRBD2, 5 bases. The germline V gene encodes CDR1 MGHRA and CDR2 YSYEKL. This CDR3 region has 14 residues. V lost 1 base and J 1 base, leaving 5 bases between the germline ends. Here the CDR3 DNA reads TGCGCCAGCAGCCAAGCGGGGGCCAAAAACATTCAGTACTTC. Its translation is CASSQAGAKNIQYF.

The chain employs TRBV4-3 and TRBJ2-2, with TRBD2 matching over 10 bases. V lost 3 bases to trimming and J lost 3 bases; unmatched junction nucleotides: 7. CDR1 and CDR2 from the germline V gene are LGHNA and YSLEER. This CDR3 region has 17 residues. The CDR3 loop is CASSHPSSGGYTGELFF. The CDR3 bases are TGCGCCAGCAGCCACCCCTCTAGCGGGGGTTACACCGGGGAGCTGTTTTTT.

The chain has TRBV7-6 and TRBJ1-1; D gene ambiguous. This CDR3 region has 15 residues. V lost 1 base and J lost 8, with 17 bases in between. Germline loops: CDR1 SGHVS, CDR2 FNYEAQ. The CDR3 region has the DNA TGTGCCAGCAGCTTAGGGAGGCAGGAGCTGGGAGAAGCTTTCTTT. Translation: CASSLGRQELGEAFF.

The chain employs TRBV15 and TRBJ1-4; D remains ambiguous. The CDR3 is 15 residues long. The V end was cut by 3 bases, the J end by 0 bases, with 8 bases between. The germline V gene encodes CDR1 LNHNV and CDR2 YYDKDF (reference sequence). CDR3 amino acids: CATSRRRATNEKLFF. For the CDR3, the DNA is TGTGCCACCAGCAGGAGGAGAGCAACTAATGAAAAACTGTTTTTT.

The chain links TRBV7-2 to TRBJ2-7; TRBD1 is a possible D gene (5 bases). The V gene lost 0 bases and the J gene lost 4 bases, with 7 bases spanning the gap. The germline CDR1 and CDR2 sequences are SGHTA and FQGNSA. The CDR3 consists of 13 residues. CDR3 DNA sequence: TGTGCCAGCAGCTTAGCCAAGGGGTACGAGCAGTACGTC. This translates into CASSLAKGYEQYV.

In this sample, this clone turned up once. The gene calls are TRBV20-1 and TRBJ2-4, with D possibly being TRBD1 (5 bases). The CDR3 is 11 residues long. Per germline, CDR1 DFQATT and CDR2 SNEGSKA (reference sequence). V dropped 7 bases and J dropped 10 bases, with 14 bases sitting between them. The CDR3 DNA sequence: TGCAGTGGCTGGGGCCCCCCAATTCAGTACTTC. Translation: CSGWGPPIQYF.

The sample holds a few counts of this clone. The rearrangement uses TRBV10-3 and TRBJ2-2; 11 positions agree with TRBD1. Losses at the gene ends were 6 bases for V and 6 bases for J; bases not matched to a gene: 3. The length of the CDR3 is 14 residues. Germline V CDR1 and CDR2: ENHRY, SYGVKD. CDR3 residues: CAISGQGAAGELFF. As DNA, the CDR3 is TGTGCCATCAGCGGACAGGGGGCCGCCGGGGAGCTGTTTTTT.